This entry concerns a single T cell receptor beta chain. Antigen unknown. The repertoire was sequenced with immunoSEQ multiplex PCR; TCRdb's copy has only in-frame clones and lacks some. The sample consists of around 300,000 clones, around 90% of them appearing once. The data were obtained in a study of cytomegalovirus exposure and HLA in healthy donors. Findings and limits, study-wide: There were a few CMV-associated chains whose specificity for CMV antigens was confirmed in vitro. In a later analysis, first-cohort TCR clusters were found to tend to co-occur in the 100 to 150 validation repertoires.

The receptor was derived from a woman aged 25-40 years in good health and CMV-seropositive. Sample: PBMCs.

The CDR3 sequence: CASRNRDNQNTEAFF. Here the CDR3 DNA reads TGTGCCAGCAGAAACCGGGACAACCAAAACACTGAAGCTTTCTTT. The chain recombines TRBV27 with TRBJ1-1; a weak D match, TRBD1 (6 bases). This CDR3 has 15 residues. Trimming took off 6 bases at V and 2 bases at J, with 16 bases between the two ends. In germline, CDR1 is MNHEY, CDR2 SMNVEV (reference sequence).